The clone carrying this T cell receptor (beta chain) has ten or more counts. The antigen is undetermined. This entry is derived from a study of T cells in Graves' hyperthyroidism and ophthalmopathy. Germline V gene lookup returns CDR1 DFQATT and CDR2 SNEGSKA (reference sequence). The CDR3 covers 13 residues. V was cut by 3 bases and J by 5 bases, with 14 bases left in between. There were TCR beta CDR3 regions amplified from RNA transcripts. The TCR CDR3 was amplified in a first-round RT-PCR using the HTBI primer set. TCRdb reprocessed the multiplex PCR reads via MiXCR and lists one record per CDR3 protein. This table has about 160,000 distinct CDR3 sequences, roughly 9.4% appearing once. Broader study findings: Median prediction lead before ophthalmopathy onset was 5 to 7.5 months with the model.

Each diagnosis drew on symptoms, thyroxine, TRAb, thyroid ultrasound and orbital computed tomography findings. Blood was obtained at the first hyperthyroidism diagnosis, which preceded any ophthalmopathy symptoms. This clonotype was sampled from a woman younger than 35 with Graves' hyperthyroidism that later progressed to Graves' ophthalmopathy. V usage is TRBV20-1 and J usage is TRBJ2-7; D is possibly TRBD2 (7 bases). Sequenced sample: blood. The CDR3 sequence is CSASGGGGDEQYF. The CDR3 nucleotides are TGCAGTGCTAGTGGGGGGGGCGGGGACGAGCAGTACTTC.